The 13 T cell receptor beta chains in this list originate from one sample, sequenced in a study of T cells in tumors after PD-1 blockade. Assay used: immunoSEQ multiplex PCR; TCRdb lists only in-frame clones, some missing. The table lists about 25,000 clones, over 80% of them singletons. This specimen consisted of PBMCs, obtained after anti-PD-1 treatment. All receptors derive from a human donor with basal cell carcinoma.

The chain uses TRBV5-1 and TRBJ1-1, with unresolved D. The CDR3 spans 15 residues. Between the trimmed V and J ends, which lost 7 bases and 0 bases, there was a span of 16 bases. Germline V lookup: CDR1 SGHRS, CDR2 YFSETQ. The CDR3 region has the DNA TGCGCCAGCCACCTCACGCAGGCGCTGAACACTGAAGCTTTCTTT. This codes for CASHLTQALNTEAFF.

This sequence joins TRBV6-5 and TRBJ2-1; 8 bases are shared with TRBD1. CDR1 and CDR2 (germline): MNHEY, SVGAGI. J was trimmed by 7 bases and V by 6 bases; bases with no gene match: 8. This CDR3 has 14 residues. The CDR3 DNA follows: TGTGCCAGCAGGACAGACAGGGGTCGAAATGAGCAGTTCTTC. Translated: CASRTDRGRNEQFF.

This clone was observed a few times. V is TRBV9 and J is TRBJ2-2, with unresolved D. Germline V gives CDR1 SGDLS, CDR2 YYNGEE. This CDR3 has 16 amino acids. V dropped 0 bases and J dropped 0 bases, with 9 bases sitting between them. The CDR3 loop is CASSVEHFPNTGELFF. In DNA form, the CDR3 reads TGTGCCAGCAGCGTAGAGCACTTCCCGAACACCGGGGAGCTGTTTTTT.

The chain has TRBV3-1 (or the pseudogene TRBV3-2) and TRBJ1-3; D remains unclear. The V and J ends lost 7 bases and 0 bases respectively, with 10 bases between them. The CDR3 has 14 residues. Germline assignment: CDR1 LGHDT and CDR2 YNNKEL (reference sequence). Written as DNA, the CDR3 is TGTGCCAGCACCGTCTACGGCTCTGGAAACACCATATATTTT. Translating it yields CASTVYGSGNTIYF.

Comment on this clone: Because the CDR3's place on the DNA is in doubt, the DNA is left out and the CDR3 is given as listed by TCRdb. The chain has TRBV5-5 and TRBJ1-1. Germline CDR1 SGHKS, CDR2 YYEKEE (reference sequence). With termini counted, the CDR3 has 13 amino acids. This chain's CDR3 is CASSFLWDTEAFF.

The gene calls are TRBV6-6 and TRBJ2-1; 7 nucleotides agree with TRBD1. V lost 0 bases to trimming and J lost 3 bases; unmatched junction nucleotides: 5. This CDR3 region has 16 residues. CDR1 is MNHNY, CDR2 SVGAGI, per germline (reference sequence). CDR3 loop: CASSYSLGGVYNEQFF. CDR3 in DNA: TGTGCCAGCAGTTACTCATTAGGGGGCGTCTACAATGAGCAGTTCTTC.

This rearrangement joins TRBV5-6 to TRBJ1-1; D is perhaps TRBD1 (5 bases). The CDR3 consists of 15 residues. The germline gives CDR1 SGHDT, CDR2 YYEEEE. V was trimmed by 2 bases and J by 8 bases, leaving 19 bases between them. This chain's CDR3 is CASSFNLQEATEAFF. DNA for the CDR3: TGTGCCAGCAGCTTTAATCTACAGGAGGCTACCGAAGCTTTCTTT.

This clone was seen more than once but under ten times. The V and J genes are TRBV2 and TRBJ1-5; tentatively, D is TRBD1 (6 bases). Germline CDR1 and CDR2: SNHLY and FYNNEI. Trimming took 4 bases from V and 4 from J, leaving 8 bases between them. The CDR3 totals 13 residues. The CDR3 sequence: CASSVGGNQPQHF. Here the CDR3 DNA reads TGTGCCAGCAGTGTAGGGGGAAATCAGCCCCAGCATTTT.

The chain joins TRBV3-1 (or the pseudogene TRBV3-2) to TRBJ1-6, with D unresolved. Trimming removed 1 base from V and 7 bases from J, with 8 bases in between. CDR1 is LGHDT, CDR2 YNNKEL, per germline (reference sequence). There are 14 residues in the CDR3. In DNA, the CDR3 is TGTGCCAGCAGCCAAGGAGGCGCGAATTCACCCCTCCACTTT. Protein product: CASSQGGANSPLHF.

The rearrangement links TRBV19 to TRBJ2-3, with TRBD2 matching 7 bases. The trim removed 7 bases at V and 7 bases at J, leaving 11 bases unmatched. From germline, CDR1 is LNHDA and CDR2 SQIVND (reference sequence). This CDR3 comprises 14 residues. The CDR3: CASKEGGGSYTQYF. DNA of the CDR3: TGTGCCAGTAAGGAGGGCGGGGGTTCGTATACGCAGTATTTT.

This clone was found once. This sequence joins TRBV5-1 and TRBJ2-7; possibly TRBD1 or TRBD2 for D (7 bases each). Germline assignment: CDR1 SGHRS and CDR2 YFSETQ. V dropped 6 bases and J dropped 5 bases, with 21 bases sitting between them. This CDR3 is built from 15 residues. The CDR3 here is CASTGLKQGRDEQYF. The CDR3 DNA reads as TGCGCCAGCACCGGTCTGAAACAGGGGAGGGACGAGCAGTACTTC.

This clone was counted a few times. The gene calls are TRBV27 and TRBJ1-5, with 8 bases aligning to TRBD1. Germline CDR1 and CDR2: MNHEY and SMNVEV (reference sequence). The length of the CDR3 is 19 residues. The V gene end was trimmed by 5 bases and the J gene end by 0 bases; junction bases not matched to a gene: 15. The CDR3 sequence: CASSPRWTGTLYSNQPQHF. The CDR3 DNA reads TGTGCCAGCAGTCCTCGGTGGACAGGGACCCTTTATAGCAATCAGCCCCAGCATTTT.

The chain couples TRBV7-9 to TRBJ2-3; D may match TRBD1 or TRBD2 (5 bases each). The CDR3 is made up of 15 amino acids. Per germline, CDR1 SEHNR and CDR2 FQNEAQ (reference sequence). V lost 3 bases and J 8 bases, leaving 18 bases between the germline ends. CDR3 residues: CASSFLQPNGGTQYF. In DNA, the CDR3 is TGTGCCAGCAGCTTCCTTCAACCAAATGGGGGTACGCAGTATTTT. Based on the CDR3 plus reference TRBV7-9 and TRBJ2-3, the full variable domain is DTGVSQNPRHKITKRGQNVTFRCDPISEHNRLYWYRQTLGQGPEFLTYFQNEAQLEKSRLLSDRFSAERPKGSFSTLEIQRTEQGDSAMYLCASSFLQPNGGTQYFGPGTRLTVL.